The table lists the clone carrying this T cell receptor (beta chain) with a count of one. No antigen is known for it. As to treatment: some 19 received Ad26.COV2.S at low or high dose, single or two shots; 5 received placebo; per-sample allocation not given. The samples were gathered on day 63 after the first injection of vaccine or placebo. This entry belongs to a study of Ad26.COV2.S vaccination and SARS-CoV-2 variants. General observations from the study: Breadth of non-spike TCRs did not differ between vaccinees and placebo recipients. Placebo recipients showed lower spike-specific TCR breadth than vaccinees.

Profiling relied on immunoSEQ multiplex PCR, and the TCRdb table lists in-frame clones only, not all of them. Of hundreds of thousands of clones in the sample, around nine tenths were seen once. V lost 4 bases, J lost 0 bases, and 10 bases lay in between. Germline V lookup: CDR1 SGHTA, CDR2 FQGNSA. The CDR3 covers 16 residues. Sequencing was performed on peripheral blood, taken in a trial of Ad26.COV2.S vaccine versus placebo. V usage is TRBV7-2 and J usage is TRBJ2-6, with no clear D. This clonotype originated in a person between 18 and 60 years old who received the Ad26.COV2.S COVID-19 vaccine or a placebo. This CDR3 reads CASSSMRSSGANVLTF. The CDR3 DNA reads as TGTGCCAGCAGCTCAATGAGGAGCTCTGGGGCCAACGTCCTGACTTTC.